This T cell receptor (beta chain) was retrieved from a study of T cells in Graves' hyperthyroidism and ophthalmopathy. Study-level findings and limits: With a median lead of 6.5 months before onset, the model predicted ophthalmopathy.

This CDR3 region has 13 residues. Germline V gene sequence: CDR1 MNHEY, CDR2 SVGAGI. Trimming left V 6 bases short and J 0 bases short, with 8 bases between. Using RNA transcripts as the source, TCR beta CDR3 regions were amplified. The HTBI primer set drove a first-round RT-PCR of the TCR CDR3. TCRdb itself ran the multiplex PCR reads through MiXCR, one entry per CDR3 protein. The sample lists about 590,000 distinct CDR3 sequences; about 14% were seen once. Used for diagnoses were clinical symptoms, serum thyroxine and TRAb, thyroid ultrasound and orbital computed tomography. More than 9.5 ml fresh peripheral blood yielded the PBMCs. This clonotype showed up many times. No antigen is known for it.

The gene calls are TRBV6-5 and TRBJ1-1; D gene uncertain. This TCR came from a woman aged 18-29 years with Graves' ophthalmopathy. The specimen sequenced was blood. The CDR3 nucleotides are TGTGCCAGCAGCTGGTTTCTGAACACTGAAGCTTTCTTT. Translation: CASSWFLNTEAFF.